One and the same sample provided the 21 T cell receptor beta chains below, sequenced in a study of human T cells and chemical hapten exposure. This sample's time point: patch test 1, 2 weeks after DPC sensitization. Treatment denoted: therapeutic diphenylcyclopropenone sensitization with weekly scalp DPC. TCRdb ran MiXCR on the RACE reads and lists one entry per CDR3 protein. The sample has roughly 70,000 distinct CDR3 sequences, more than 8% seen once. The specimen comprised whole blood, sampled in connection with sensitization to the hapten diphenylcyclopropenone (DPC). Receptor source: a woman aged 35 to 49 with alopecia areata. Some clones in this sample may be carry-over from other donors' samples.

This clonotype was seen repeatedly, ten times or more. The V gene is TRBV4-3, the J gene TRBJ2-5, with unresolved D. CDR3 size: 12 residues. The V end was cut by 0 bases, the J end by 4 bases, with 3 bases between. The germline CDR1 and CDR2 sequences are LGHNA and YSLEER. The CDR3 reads CASSQDRETQYF. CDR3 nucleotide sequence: TGCGCCAGCAGCCAAGATCGAGAGACCCAGTACTTC.

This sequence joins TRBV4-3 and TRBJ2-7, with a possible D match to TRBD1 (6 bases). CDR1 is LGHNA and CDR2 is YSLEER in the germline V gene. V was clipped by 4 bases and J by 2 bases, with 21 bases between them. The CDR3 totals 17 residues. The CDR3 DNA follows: TGCGCCAGCAGCCCCGCCGCGTTCAGGGGAGACCCCTACGAGCAGTACTTC. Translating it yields CASSPAAFRGDPYEQYF.

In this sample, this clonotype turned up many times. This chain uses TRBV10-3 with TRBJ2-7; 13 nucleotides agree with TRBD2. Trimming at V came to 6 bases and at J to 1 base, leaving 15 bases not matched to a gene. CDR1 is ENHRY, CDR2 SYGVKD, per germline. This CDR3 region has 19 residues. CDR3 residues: CAIRGPETSGGPLSYEQYF. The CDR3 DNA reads TGTGCCATCAGAGGGCCCGAGACTAGCGGGGGGCCCTTATCCTACGAGCAGTACTTC.

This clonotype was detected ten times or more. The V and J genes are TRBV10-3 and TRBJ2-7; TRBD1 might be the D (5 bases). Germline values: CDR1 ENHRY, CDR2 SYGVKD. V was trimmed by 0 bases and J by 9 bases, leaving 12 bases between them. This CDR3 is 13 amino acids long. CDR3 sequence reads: CAISESGQSVQYF. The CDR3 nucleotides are TGTGCCATCAGTGAGTCGGGGCAGTCGGTGCAGTACTTC.

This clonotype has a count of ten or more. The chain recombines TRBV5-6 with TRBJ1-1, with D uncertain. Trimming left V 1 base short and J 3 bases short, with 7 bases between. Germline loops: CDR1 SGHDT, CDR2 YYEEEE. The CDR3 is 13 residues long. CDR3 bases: TGTGCCAGCAGCTTGCAACGGTACACTGAAGCTTTCTTT. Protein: CASSLQRYTEAFF.

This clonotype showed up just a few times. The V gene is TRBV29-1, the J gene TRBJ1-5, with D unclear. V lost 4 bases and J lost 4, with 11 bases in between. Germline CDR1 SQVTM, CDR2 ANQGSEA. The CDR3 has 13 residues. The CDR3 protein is CSVGETNNQPQHF. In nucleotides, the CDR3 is TGCAGCGTTGGGGAGACTAATAATCAGCCCCAGCATTTT.

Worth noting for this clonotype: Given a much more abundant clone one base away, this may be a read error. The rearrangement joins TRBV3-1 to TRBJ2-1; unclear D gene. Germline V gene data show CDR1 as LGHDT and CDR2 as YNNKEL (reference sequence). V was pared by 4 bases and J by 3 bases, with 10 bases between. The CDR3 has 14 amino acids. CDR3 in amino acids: CASSRSPIYNEQFF. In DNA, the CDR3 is TGTGCCAGCAGCCGGAGTCCCATCTACAATGAGCAGTTCTTC.

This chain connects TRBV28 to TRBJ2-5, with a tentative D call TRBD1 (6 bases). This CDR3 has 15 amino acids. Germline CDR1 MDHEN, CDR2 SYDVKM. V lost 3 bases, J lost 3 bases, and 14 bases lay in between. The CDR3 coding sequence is TGTGCCAGCAGTTTCTCACAGGGTCGGAAAGAGACCCAGTACTTC. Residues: CASSFSQGRKETQYF.

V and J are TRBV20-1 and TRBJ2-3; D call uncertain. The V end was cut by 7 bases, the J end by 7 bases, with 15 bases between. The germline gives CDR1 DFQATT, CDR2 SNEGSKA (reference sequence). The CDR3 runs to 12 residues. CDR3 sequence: CSGIRARNTQYF. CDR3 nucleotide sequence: TGCAGTGGGATACGAGCCAGGAATACGCAGTATTTT.

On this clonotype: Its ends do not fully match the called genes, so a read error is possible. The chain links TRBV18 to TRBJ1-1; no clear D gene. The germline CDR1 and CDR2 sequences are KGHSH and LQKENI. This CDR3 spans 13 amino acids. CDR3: CASSRGGNTEALF. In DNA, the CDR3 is TGTGCCAGCTCACGGGGAGGGAACACTGAAGCTTTGTTT. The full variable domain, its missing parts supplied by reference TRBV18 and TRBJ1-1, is NAGVMQNPRHLVRRRGQEARLRCSPMKGHSHVYWYRQLPEEGLKFMVYLQKENIIDESGMPKERFSAEFPKEGPSILRIQQVVRGDSAAYFCASSRGGNTEALFGQGTRLTVV.

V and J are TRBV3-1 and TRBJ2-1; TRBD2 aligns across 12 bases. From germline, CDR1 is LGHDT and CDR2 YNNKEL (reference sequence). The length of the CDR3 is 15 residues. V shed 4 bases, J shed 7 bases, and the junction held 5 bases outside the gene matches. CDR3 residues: CASSPSSGGANEQFF. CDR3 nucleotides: TGTGCCAGCAGCCCCTCTAGCGGGGGGGCAAATGAGCAGTTCTTC.

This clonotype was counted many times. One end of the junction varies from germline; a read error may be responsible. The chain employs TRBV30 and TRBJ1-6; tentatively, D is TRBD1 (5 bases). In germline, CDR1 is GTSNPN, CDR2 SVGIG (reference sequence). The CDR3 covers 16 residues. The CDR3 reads CAGTNSGRTYNSPLPF. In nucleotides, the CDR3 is TGTGCCGGGACTAACTCCGGGAGAACCTATAATTCACCCCTCCCTTTT.

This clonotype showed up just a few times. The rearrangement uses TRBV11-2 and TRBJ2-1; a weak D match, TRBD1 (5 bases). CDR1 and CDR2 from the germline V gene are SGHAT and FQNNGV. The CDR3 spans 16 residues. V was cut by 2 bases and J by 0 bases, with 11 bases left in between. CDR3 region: CASSLNVGLSYNEQFF. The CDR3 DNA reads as TGTGCCAGCAGCTTAAATGTGGGGCTCTCCTACAATGAGCAGTTCTTC.

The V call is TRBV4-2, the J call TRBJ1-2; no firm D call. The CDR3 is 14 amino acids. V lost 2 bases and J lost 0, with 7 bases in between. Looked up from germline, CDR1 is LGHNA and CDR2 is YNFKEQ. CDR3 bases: TGTGCCAGCAGCCAACCGGACTCTAACTATGGCTACACCTTC. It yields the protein CASSQPDSNYGYTF.

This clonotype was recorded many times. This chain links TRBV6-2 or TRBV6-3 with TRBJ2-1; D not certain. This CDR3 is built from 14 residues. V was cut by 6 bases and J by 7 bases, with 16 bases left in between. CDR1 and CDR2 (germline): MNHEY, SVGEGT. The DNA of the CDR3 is TGTGCCAGCAGGCAACTAACCCCTTTTAATGAGCAGTTCTTC. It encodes CASRQLTPFNEQFF.

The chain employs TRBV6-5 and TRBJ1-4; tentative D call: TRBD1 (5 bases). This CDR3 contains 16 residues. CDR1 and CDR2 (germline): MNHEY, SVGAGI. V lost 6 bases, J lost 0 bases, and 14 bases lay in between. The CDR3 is CASRSPGAATNEKLFF. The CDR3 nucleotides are TGTGCCAGCAGGAGCCCCGGGGCGGCAACTAATGAAAAACTGTTTTTT.

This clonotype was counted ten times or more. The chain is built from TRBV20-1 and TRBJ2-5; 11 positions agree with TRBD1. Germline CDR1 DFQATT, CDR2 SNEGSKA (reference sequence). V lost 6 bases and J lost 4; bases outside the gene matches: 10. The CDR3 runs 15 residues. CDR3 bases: TGCAGTGCCAAACCCGGGACAGGGGGAGGAGAGACCCAGTACTTC. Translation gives CSAKPGTGGGETQYF.

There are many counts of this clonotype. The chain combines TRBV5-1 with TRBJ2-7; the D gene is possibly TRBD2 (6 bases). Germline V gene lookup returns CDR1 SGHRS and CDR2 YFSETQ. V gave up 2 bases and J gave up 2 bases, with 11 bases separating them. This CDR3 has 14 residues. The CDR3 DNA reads TGCGCCAGCAGCTTTGTCGGGGGACCCTACGAGCAGTACTTC. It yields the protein CASSFVGGPYEQYF.

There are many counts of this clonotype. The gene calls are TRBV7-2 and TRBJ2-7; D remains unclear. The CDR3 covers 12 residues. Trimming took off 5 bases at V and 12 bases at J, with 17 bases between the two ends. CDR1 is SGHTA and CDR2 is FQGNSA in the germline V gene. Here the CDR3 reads CASSVQAGRRYF. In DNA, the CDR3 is TGTGCCAGCAGCGTCCAAGCCGGTCGGCGGTACTTC.

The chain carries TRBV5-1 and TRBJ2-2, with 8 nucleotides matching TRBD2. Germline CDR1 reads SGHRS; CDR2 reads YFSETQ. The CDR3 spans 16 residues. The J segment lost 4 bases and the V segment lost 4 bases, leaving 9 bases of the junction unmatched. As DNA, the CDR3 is TGCGCCAGCAGCGGAGCAGCGGGGGTCACCACCGGGGAGCTGTTTTTT. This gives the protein CASSGAAGVTTGELFF. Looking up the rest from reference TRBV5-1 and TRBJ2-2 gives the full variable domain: KAGVTQTPRYLIKTRGQQVTLSCSPISGHRSVSWYQQTPGQGLQFLFEYFSETQRNKGNFPGRFSGRQFSNSRSEMNVSTLELGDSALYLCASSGAAGVTTGELFFGEGSRLTVL.

CDR3 loop: CASSLNQGSYEQYF. The DNA for the CDR3 is TGTGCCAGCAGCCTAAATCAGGGCAGCTACGAGCAGTACTTC. The chain links TRBV11-2 to TRBJ2-7; a weak D match, TRBD1 (5 bases). With 5 bases removed from V and 3 bases from J, the gap between germline ends came to 14 bases. Germline V gives CDR1 SGHAT, CDR2 FQNNGV. CDR3 length: 14 residues.